What follows describes a single TCR beta chain. The data stem from a study of blood T cell repertoires in COVID-19. Study at large: The United States, Italy and Spain provided the acute and convalescent COVID-19 samples.

The length of the CDR3 is 16 residues. Germline V gene data show CDR1 as GTSNPN and CDR2 as SVGIG (reference sequence). The V end was cut by 0 bases, the J end by 1 base, with 14 bases between. TCRdb's table, derived via immunoSEQ multiplex PCR, lists solely in-frame clones and lacks some. The sample has around 190,000 clones, about 76% seen once. The specimen was peripheral blood. The clonotype originates from a middle-aged woman with COVID-19, enrolled during active disease. The genes are TRBV30 and TRBJ2-3; tentatively, D is TRBD2 (6 bases). DNA for the CDR3: TGTGCCTGGAGTGTACTCGGGCGGGGTGGCACAGATACGCAGTATTTT. As protein: CAWSVLGRGGTDTQYF.